A single T cell receptor beta chain is shown here with its context. Authors' data handling: Amplifying reference gene primers gave estimates of nucleated cell counts. Produced via immunoSEQ multiplex PCR; TCRdb's table is partial and in-frame only. V and J calls plus clone size are reproduced from that table; the DNA served to infer D and trimming. This sample yields around 300,000 clones, of which roughly 90% are seen a single time; under 1.1% belongs to the top ten. Recruited during active infection, patients (from Seattle) were subsequently followed longitudinally. The data were taken from a study of blood T cell repertoires in COVID-19. Across the whole study: Sites across the United States, Italy and Spain contributed samples from acute and convalescent COVID-19. Sample material is recorded as cDNA or gDNA derived from T cells, B-cell-depleted T cells, or PBMCs.

The CDR3 is 15 residues long. The germline V and J ends were trimmed by 0 bases and 4 bases, with 12 bases remaining between them. Germline CDR1 reads SGHDN; CDR2 reads FVKESK. The origin of this receptor is a woman between 40 and 50 years old with COVID-19, enrolled during active disease. This chain joins TRBV14 and TRBJ2-5; D might be TRBD1 (7 bases). The sample taken for sequencing was peripheral blood. CDR3 sequence reads: CASSQDPGGRETQYF. The CDR3 nucleotides are TGTGCCAGCAGCCAAGATCCAGGGGGGAGAGAGACCCAGTACTTC.